This is a list of T cell receptor beta chains from one sample in a study of shared clonotypes between healthy human individuals. Repertoires were generated with immunoSEQ multiplex PCR, while TCRdb's copy carries only in-frame clones and drops some. Altogether about 1.5 million clones are present, 95% to 99% being singletons, with the ten largest covering roughly 0.45%. The sequencing sample was made of naive CD4+ T cells sorted from blood. These receptors came from a man younger than 40 in good health. Each CDR3 is given with its conserved first and last residue. A D gene is named only where the DNA matches it firmly. Size is omitted from some rows. Given values are once, few, many or a class for expanded clones.

v_gene: TRBV29-1; len: 14; j_gene: TRBJ2-1; d_gene: .; abundance: .; CDR3aa: CSVELLARNNEQFF; CDR3nt: TGCAGCGTTGAACTCCTAGCGCGAAACAATGAGCAGTTCTTC
v_gene: TRBV5-1; len: 11; j_gene: TRBJ2-2; d_gene: .; abundance: .; CDR3aa: CASVAAGELFF; CDR3nt: TGCGCCAGCGTGGCCGCCGGGGAGCTGTTTTTT
v_gene: TRBV18; len: 15; j_gene: TRBJ1-2; d_gene: .; abundance: once; CDR3aa: CASSPPDSAYYGYTF; CDR3nt: TGTGCCAGCTCACCACCGGATTCAGCTTACTATGGCTACACCTTC
v_gene: TRBV2; len: 11; j_gene: TRBJ2-5; d_gene: .; abundance: .; CDR3aa: CASSLQETQYF; CDR3nt: TGTGCCAGCAGTCTACAAGAGACCCAGTACTTC
v_gene: TRBV5-1; len: 14; j_gene: TRBJ2-1; d_gene: TRBD2; abundance: .; CDR3aa: CASSPGLARNEQFF; CDR3nt: TGCGCCAGCAGCCCCGGACTAGCGCGGAATGAGCAGTTCTTC
v_gene: TRBV10-3; len: 15; j_gene: TRBJ1-2; d_gene: .; abundance: once; CDR3aa: CAISEGRSIHYGYTF; CDR3nt: TGTGCCATCAGTGAAGGCCGGAGTATACACTATGGCTACACCTTC
v_gene: TRBV29-1; len: 13; j_gene: TRBJ1-1; d_gene: TRBD1; abundance: .; CDR3aa: CSAEQGMNTEAFF; CDR3nt: TGCAGCGCCGAACAGGGGATGAACACTGAAGCTTTCTTT
v_gene: TRBV5-1; len: 13; j_gene: TRBJ2-1; d_gene: .; abundance: .; CDR3aa: CASSLVGVDEQFF; CDR3nt: TGCGCCAGCAGCTTGGTCGGGGTCGATGAGCAGTTCTTC
v_gene: TRBV5-1; len: 15; j_gene: TRBJ2-5; d_gene: .; abundance: .; CDR3aa: CASSPDGTLQETQYF; CDR3nt: TGCGCCAGCAGCCCCGACGGGACCCTACAAGAGACCCAGTACTTC
v_gene: TRBV28; len: 14; j_gene: TRBJ2-7; d_gene: TRBD2; abundance: .; CDR3aa: CASIPGGNNYEQYF; CDR3nt: TGTGCCAGCATCCCGGGAGGTAACAACTACGAGCAGTACTTC
v_gene: TRBV4-1; len: 13; j_gene: TRBJ2-1; d_gene: .; abundance: .; CDR3aa: CASSQARANEQFF; CDR3nt: TGCGCCAGCAGCCAAGCCAGGGCCAATGAGCAGTTCTTC
v_gene: TRBV9; len: 13; j_gene: TRBJ2-1; d_gene: .; abundance: .; CDR3aa: CASSVGPANEQFF; CDR3nt: TGTGCCAGCAGCGTAGGGCCAGCTAATGAGCAGTTCTTC
v_gene: TRBV7-2; len: 13; j_gene: TRBJ2-7; d_gene: .; abundance: .; CDR3aa: CASSSSRFSEQYF; CDR3nt: TGTGCCAGCAGTTCGAGCCGTTTCTCCGAGCAGTACTTC
v_gene: TRBV28; len: 14; j_gene: TRBJ2-7; d_gene: .; abundance: .; CDR3aa: CASTVPGGTYEQYF; CDR3nt: TGTGCCAGCACGGTCCCAGGAGGAACCTACGAGCAGTACTTC
v_gene: TRBV18; len: 17; j_gene: TRBJ2-2; d_gene: TRBD2; abundance: .; CDR3aa: CASSPPGTSGHTGELFF; CDR3nt: TGTGCCAGCTCACCACCTGGGACTAGCGGCCACACCGGGGAGCTGTTTTTT
v_gene: TRBV18; len: 17; j_gene: TRBJ1-4; d_gene: TRBD1; abundance: .; CDR3aa: CASSPGTAGASNEKLFF; CDR3nt: TGTGCCAGCTCACCGGGGACAGCGGGAGCTTCAAATGAAAAACTGTTTTTT
v_gene: TRBV13; len: 16; j_gene: TRBJ2-2; d_gene: TRBD1; abundance: once; CDR3aa: CASSLATGGDTGELFF; CDR3nt: TGTGCCAGCAGCTTAGCGACAGGGGGCGACACCGGGGAGCTGTTTTTT
v_gene: TRBV29-1; len: 12; j_gene: TRBJ2-7; d_gene: .; abundance: .; CDR3aa: CSIGMTLYEQYF; CDR3nt: TGCAGCATAGGGATGACTCTCTACGAGCAGTACTTC
v_gene: TRBV5-8; len: 14; j_gene: TRBJ2-3; d_gene: .; abundance: .; CDR3aa: CASRTISTTDTQYF; CDR3nt: TGTGCCAGCCGAACAATCTCAACCACAGATACGCAGTATTTT
v_gene: TRBV7-3; len: 18; j_gene: TRBJ2-1; d_gene: TRBD2; abundance: .; CDR3aa: CASSLIKMASGGPSEQFF; CDR3nt: TGTGCCAGCAGCTTAATAAAAATGGCTAGCGGGGGACCTAGTGAGCAGTTCTTC
v_gene: TRBV18; len: 14; j_gene: TRBJ1-1; d_gene: TRBD1; abundance: .; CDR3aa: CASRQGWGNTEAFF; CDR3nt: TGTGCCAGCCGACAGGGCTGGGGGAACACTGAAGCTTTCTTT
v_gene: TRBV18; len: 14; j_gene: TRBJ2-5; d_gene: .; abundance: .; CDR3aa: CASSPTGRRETQYF; CDR3nt: TGTGCCAGCTCACCGACAGGGAGGAGGGAGACCCAGTACTTC
v_gene: TRBV2; len: 16; j_gene: TRBJ1-5; d_gene: TRBD1; abundance: .; CDR3aa: CASSEVKPGGHQPQHF; CDR3nt: TGTGCCAGCAGTGAAGTGAAGCCAGGGGGTCATCAGCCCCAGCATTTT
v_gene: TRBV5-4; len: 17; j_gene: TRBJ2-3; d_gene: TRBD2; abundance: .; CDR3aa: CASSLGRTSPDTDTQYF; CDR3nt: TGTGCCAGCAGCTTGGGGCGGACTAGCCCCGACACAGATACGCAGTATTTT
v_gene: TRBV28; len: 13; j_gene: TRBJ1-5; d_gene: .; abundance: .; CDR3aa: CASRTGSNQPQHF; CDR3nt: TGTGCCAGCAGAACCGGTAGCAATCAGCCCCAGCATTTT
v_gene: TRBV28; len: 14; j_gene: TRBJ1-5; d_gene: .; abundance: once; CDR3aa: CASSLWRDNQPQHF; CDR3nt: TGTGCCAGCAGTTTATGGAGGGACAATCAGCCCCAGCATTTT
v_gene: TRBV6-5; len: 15; j_gene: TRBJ2-1; d_gene: .; abundance: once; CDR3aa: CASSSLGGHREPKFF; CDR3nt: TGTGCCAGCAGTTCTTTGGGGGGTCACAGGGAACCCAAGTTCTTC
v_gene: TRBV2; len: 16; j_gene: TRBJ2-3; d_gene: TRBD2; abundance: .; CDR3aa: CASRKGPAGVPDTQYF; CDR3nt: TGTGCCAGCAGGAAGGGGCCAGCGGGAGTACCAGATACGCAGTATTTT
v_gene: TRBV7-8; len: 19; j_gene: TRBJ2-1; d_gene: .; abundance: .; CDR3aa: CASSKEQGWVRERYNEQFF; CDR3nt: TGTGCCAGCAGCAAAGAACAGGGGTGGGTGCGGGAGCGCTACAATGAGCAGTTCTTC
v_gene: TRBV10-3; len: 13; j_gene: TRBJ2-1; d_gene: .; abundance: .; CDR3aa: CAISGVALNEQFF; CDR3nt: TGTGCCATCAGTGGGGTAGCGCTCAATGAGCAGTTCTTC
v_gene: TRBV4-3; len: 14; j_gene: TRBJ2-1; d_gene: .; abundance: .; CDR3aa: CASSQVGAPTEQFF; CDR3nt: TGCGCCAGCAGCCAGGTGGGAGCCCCCACCGAGCAGTTCTTC
v_gene: TRBV7-9; len: 15; j_gene: TRBJ1-2; d_gene: .; abundance: .; CDR3aa: CASSPTAKPNYGYTF; CDR3nt: TGTGCCAGCAGCCCGACAGCAAAACCTAACTATGGCTACACCTTC
v_gene: TRBV9; len: 16; j_gene: TRBJ2-7; d_gene: .; abundance: .; CDR3aa: CASSVGDGAGTYEQYF; CDR3nt: TGTGCCAGCAGCGTCGGAGACGGCGCGGGGACCTACGAGCAGTACTTC
v_gene: TRBV28; len: 15; j_gene: TRBJ1-2; d_gene: .; abundance: .; CDR3aa: CASSFAIEGREGYTF; CDR3nt: TGTGCCAGCAGTTTCGCGATCGAGGGGAGGGAGGGCTACACCTTC
v_gene: TRBV23-1; len: 16; j_gene: TRBJ2-1; d_gene: .; abundance: .; CDR3aa: CASSQSRPRGSNEQFF; CDR3nt: TGCGCCAGCAGTCAATCACGGCCCAGGGGAAGCAATGAGCAGTTCTTC
v_gene: TRBV12-5; len: 13; j_gene: TRBJ2-3; d_gene: .; abundance: .; CDR3aa: CASGLDNTWAQYF; CDR3nt: TGTGCTAGTGGTTTGGACAACACCTGGGCGCAGTATTTT
v_gene: TRBV10-3; len: 11; j_gene: TRBJ2-1; d_gene: .; abundance: .; CDR3aa: CASGELGEQFF; CDR3nt: TGTGCCTCAGGGGAGTTGGGTGAGCAGTTCTTC
v_gene: TRBV2; len: 12; j_gene: TRBJ1-1; d_gene: .; abundance: .; CDR3aa: CASRIINTEAFF; CDR3nt: TGTGCCAGCAGAATTATTAACACTGAAGCTTTCTTT
v_gene: TRBV9; len: 15; j_gene: TRBJ2-2; d_gene: TRBD1; abundance: .; CDR3aa: CASSRNQGASGELFF; CDR3nt: TGTGCCAGCAGCAGAAACCAGGGGGCGAGCGGGGAGCTGTTTTTT
v_gene: TRBV28; len: 11; j_gene: TRBJ1-2; d_gene: .; abundance: .; CDR3aa: CASIGDYGYTF; CDR3nt: TGTGCCAGCATAGGGGACTATGGCTACACCTTC
v_gene: TRBV28; len: 12; j_gene: TRBJ2-7; d_gene: .; abundance: .; CDR3aa: CASSSGSYEQYF; CDR3nt: TGTGCCAGCAGTTCCGGGAGCTACGAGCAGTACTTC
v_gene: TRBV9; len: 15; j_gene: TRBJ2-2; d_gene: .; abundance: .; CDR3aa: CASSVVSGDTGELFF; CDR3nt: TGTGCCAGCAGCGTGGTTAGCGGTGACACCGGGGAGCTGTTTTTT
v_gene: TRBV30; len: 13; j_gene: TRBJ2-1; d_gene: TRBD2; abundance: .; CDR3aa: CAWSASGYNEQFF; CDR3nt: TGTGCCTGGAGTGCTAGCGGATACAATGAGCAGTTCTTC
v_gene: TRBV19; len: 16; j_gene: TRBJ1-1; d_gene: .; abundance: .; CDR3aa: CASSIHGIGRDTEAFF; CDR3nt: TGTGCCAGTAGTATCCATGGGATTGGGCGGGACACTGAAGCTTTCTTT
v_gene: TRBV5-1; len: 13; j_gene: TRBJ1-1; d_gene: .; abundance: .; CDR3aa: CASSPTLDLAVFF; CDR3nt: TGCGCCAGCAGCCCCACCCTTGACCTAGCCGTTTTCTTT
v_gene: TRBV7-8; len: 14; j_gene: TRBJ2-7; d_gene: TRBD2; abundance: .; CDR3aa: CASSLGLAGYEQYF; CDR3nt: TGTGCCAGCAGCTTAGGACTAGCGGGATACGAGCAGTACTTC
v_gene: TRBV7-7; len: 14; j_gene: TRBJ2-7; d_gene: .; abundance: .; CDR3aa: CASSLAPTSDEQYF; CDR3nt: TGTGCCAGCAGCTTAGCGCCAACTTCGGACGAGCAGTACTTC